The 8 T cell receptor beta chains below all came from one sample that was sequenced in a study of graft-versus-host responses after intestinal transplantation. Clones were sequenced by immunoSEQ multiplex PCR, and TCRdb holds only the in-frame ones, with some missing. Among around 130,000 clones, just over 90% were seen once, and the ten largest hold around 0.15%. These TCRs are of unknown antigen specificity. Sequenced here: unstimulated CD4+ T cells sorted from spleen or lymph node cells, sampled before intestinal transplant. These receptors were obtained from a human donor who received an intestinal transplant.

A note on this clone: Other nucleotide sequences in the sample specify the same CDR3. This chain links TRBV9 with TRBJ2-2; D is uncertain. Germline V CDR1 and CDR2: SGDLS, YYNGEE. Between the trimmed V and J ends, which lost 2 bases and 4 bases, there was a span of 3 bases. This CDR3 region has 12 residues. This CDR3 reads CASSVVTGELFF. CDR3 bases: TGTGCCAGCAGCGTCGTCACCGGGGAGCTGTTTTTT. Together with reference TRBV9 and TRBJ2-2, the CDR3 gives the full variable domain: DSGVTQTPKHLITATGQRVTLRCSPRSGDLSVYWYQQSLDQGLQFLIQYYNGEERAKGNILERFSAQQFPDLHSELNLSSLELGDSALYFCASSVVTGELFFGEGSRLTVL.

The V call is TRBV19, the J call TRBJ2-3; TRBD2 is a possible D gene (5 bases). Germline V gene data show CDR1 as LNHDA and CDR2 as SQIVND (reference sequence). CDR3 size: 19 residues. V lost 4 bases, J lost 2 bases, and 25 bases lay in between. The CDR3 reads CASSSPAGGTPHTTDTQYF. The CDR3 DNA follows: TGTGCCAGTAGTAGTCCCGCGGGTGGAACCCCCCACACCACAGATACGCAGTATTTT.

This clone has more than one count but fewer than ten. The chain has TRBV11-2 and TRBJ1-2; D might be TRBD1 (6 bases). Germline loops: CDR1 SGHAT, CDR2 FQNNGV. The CDR3 extends over 15 amino acids. Trimming cost V 1 base and J 4 bases, with 13 bases left between them. The CDR3 loop reads CASSLGREGGYGYTF. The CDR3, as DNA: TGTGCCAGCAGCTTAGGAAGGGAAGGGGGCTATGGCTACACCTTC.

V and J are TRBV19 and TRBJ1-3, with unresolved D. This CDR3 contains 13 residues. Germline loops: CDR1 LNHDA, CDR2 SQIVND (reference sequence). The V and J ends lost 8 bases and 4 bases respectively, with 12 bases between them. CDR3 sequence reads: CASYDGQGNTIYF. In nucleotides, the CDR3 is TGTGCCAGTTATGACGGGCAGGGAAACACCATATATTTT.

J is TRBJ1-6 and V is TRBV6-1; D remains ambiguous. This CDR3 spans 14 amino acids. Germline V gives CDR1 MNHNS, CDR2 SASEGT. Trimming pared 1 base from V and 9 bases from J, leaving 10 bases between. CDR3 in amino acids: CASSEVGGSSPLHF. The CDR3 DNA reads TGTGCCAGCAGTGAAGTTGGAGGGTCTTCACCCCTCCACTTT.

The rearrangement joins TRBV18 to TRBJ1-1; possible D gene TRBD1, 5 bases. The length of the CDR3 is 13 residues. Trimming took off 2 bases at V and 6 bases at J, with 10 bases between the two ends. Germline CDR1 is KGHSH and CDR2 is LQKENI. The DNA of the CDR3 is TGTGCCAGCTCACCAGGGGGGTCTCCTGAAGCTTTCTTT. Translating it yields CASSPGGSPEAFF.

The rearrangement links TRBV5-1 to TRBJ1-1, with TRBD1 matching 7 bases. CDR3 length: 15 amino acids. Trimming cost V 4 bases and J 5 bases; bases outside gene matches: 11. Germline V gene data show CDR1 as SGHRS and CDR2 as YFSETQ. CDR3 nucleotide sequence: TGCGCCAGCAGCCAGGACAGGAGGGGGGAAACTGAAGCTTTCTTT. Amino acid sequence: CASSQDRRGETEAFF.

The CDR3 DNA is TGTGCCAGCAGTGAAAACGACAGGGTAGCCAAAAACATTCAGTACTTC. It is translated as CASSENDRVAKNIQYF. The chain joins TRBV2 to TRBJ2-4, with TRBD1 matching 7 bases. The CDR3 totals 16 residues. V shed 2 bases, J shed 0 bases, and the junction held 4 bases outside the gene matches. From germline, CDR1 is SNHLY and CDR2 FYNNEI.